This T cell receptor (beta chain) originates from a study of T cell responses to AZD1222 COVID-19 vaccine. V lost 0 bases to trimming and J lost 8 bases; unmatched junction nucleotides: 4. This CDR3 has 14 amino acids. The V gene's germline CDR1 is SGHTA and CDR2 FQGNSA. Some clones are missing from TCRdb's copy, which holds only in-frame ones; the method was immunoSEQ multiplex PCR. Of roughly 99,000 clones listed, 80% to 95% are singletons. The source of this sequence is an adult who received the AZD1222 COVID-19 vaccine. The chain has TRBV7-2 and TRBJ1-5; TRBD1 matches at 7 bases. The starting material was peripheral blood, obtained 28 days after the second AZD1222 dose. Written as DNA, the CDR3 is TGTGCCAGCAGCTTAGCGCCAGGGGGAAAGCCCCAGCATTTT. Its protein product is CASSLAPGGKPQHF.